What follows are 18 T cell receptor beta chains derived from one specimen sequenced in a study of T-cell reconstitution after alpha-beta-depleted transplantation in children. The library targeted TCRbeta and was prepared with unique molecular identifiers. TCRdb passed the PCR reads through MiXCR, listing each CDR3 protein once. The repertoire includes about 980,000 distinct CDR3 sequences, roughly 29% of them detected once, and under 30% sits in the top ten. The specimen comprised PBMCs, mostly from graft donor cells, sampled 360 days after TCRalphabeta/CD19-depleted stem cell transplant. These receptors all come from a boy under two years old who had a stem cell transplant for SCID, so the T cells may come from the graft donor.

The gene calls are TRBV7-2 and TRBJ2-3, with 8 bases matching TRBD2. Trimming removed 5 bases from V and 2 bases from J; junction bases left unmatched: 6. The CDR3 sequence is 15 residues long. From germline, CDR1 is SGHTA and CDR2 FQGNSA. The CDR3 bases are TGTGCCAGCAGCACCCAGCGGGGGCACACAGATACGCAGTATTTT. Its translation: CASSTQRGHTDTQYF.

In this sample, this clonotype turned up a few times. The CDR3 region is CASSVRGAQETQYF. In nucleotides, the CDR3 is TGTGCCAGCAGCGTGAGAGGAGCACAAGAGACCCAGTACTTC. The rearrangement links TRBV9 to TRBJ2-5, with D unclear. The V and J ends lost 2 bases and 2 bases respectively, with 10 bases between them. Germline V lookup: CDR1 SGDLS, CDR2 YYNGEE. The CDR3 runs 14 residues. The whole variable domain, filled in from reference TRBV9 and TRBJ2-5, reads DSGVTQTPKHLITATGQRVTLRCSPRSGDLSVYWYQQSLDQGLQFLIQYYNGEERAKGNILERFSAQQFPDLHSELNLSSLELGDSALYFCASSVRGAQETQYFGPGTRLLVL.

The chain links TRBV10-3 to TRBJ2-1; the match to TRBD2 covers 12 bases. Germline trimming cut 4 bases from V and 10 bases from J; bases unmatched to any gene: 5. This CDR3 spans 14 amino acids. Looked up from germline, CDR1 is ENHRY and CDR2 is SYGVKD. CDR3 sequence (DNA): TGTGCCATCAGTGGTGAACTAGCGGGGGGCGAGCAGTTCTTC. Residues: CAISGELAGGEQFF.

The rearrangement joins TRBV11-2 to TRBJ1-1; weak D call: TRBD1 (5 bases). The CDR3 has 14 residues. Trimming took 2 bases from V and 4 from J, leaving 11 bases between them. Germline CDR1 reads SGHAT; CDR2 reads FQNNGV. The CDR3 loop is CASSLIPGVTEAFF. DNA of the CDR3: TGTGCCAGCAGCTTAATTCCGGGGGTCACTGAAGCTTTCTTT.

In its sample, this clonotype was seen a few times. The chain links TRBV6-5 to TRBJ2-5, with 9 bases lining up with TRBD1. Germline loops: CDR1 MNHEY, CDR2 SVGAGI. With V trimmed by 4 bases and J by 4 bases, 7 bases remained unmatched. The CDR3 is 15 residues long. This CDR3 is CASSSPGQGTETQYF. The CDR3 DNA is TGTGCCAGCAGTTCTCCGGGACAGGGTACAGAGACCCAGTACTTC.

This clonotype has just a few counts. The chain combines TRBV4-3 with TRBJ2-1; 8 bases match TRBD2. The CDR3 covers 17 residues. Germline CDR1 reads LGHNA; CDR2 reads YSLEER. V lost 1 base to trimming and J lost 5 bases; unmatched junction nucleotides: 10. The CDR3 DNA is TGCGCCAGCAGCCAAGGAGGAGGCGGGGGGATCCACAATGAGCAGTTCTTC. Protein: CASSQGGGGGIHNEQFF.

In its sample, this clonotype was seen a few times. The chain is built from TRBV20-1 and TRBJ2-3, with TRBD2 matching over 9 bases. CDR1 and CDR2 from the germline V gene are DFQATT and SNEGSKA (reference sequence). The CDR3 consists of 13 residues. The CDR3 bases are TGCGGTATAGCGGGGGCGCTATCAGATACGCAGTATTTT. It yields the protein CGIAGALSDTQYF.

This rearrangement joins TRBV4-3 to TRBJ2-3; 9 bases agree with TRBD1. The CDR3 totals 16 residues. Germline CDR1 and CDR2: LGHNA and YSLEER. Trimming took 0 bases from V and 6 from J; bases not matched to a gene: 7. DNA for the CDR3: TGCGCCAGCAGCCAAGATCCGGGACAGGGTCGGGATACGCAGTATTTT. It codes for CASSQDPGQGRDTQYF.

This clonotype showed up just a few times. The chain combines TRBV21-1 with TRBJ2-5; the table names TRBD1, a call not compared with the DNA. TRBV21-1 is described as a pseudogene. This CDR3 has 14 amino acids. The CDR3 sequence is CASSKGTAQETQYF. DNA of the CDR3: TGTGCCAGCAGCAAAGGGACAGCTCAAGAGACCCAGTACTTC.

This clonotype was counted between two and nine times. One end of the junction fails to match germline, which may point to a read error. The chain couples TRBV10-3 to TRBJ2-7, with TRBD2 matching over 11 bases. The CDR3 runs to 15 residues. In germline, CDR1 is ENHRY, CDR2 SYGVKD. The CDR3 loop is CATSPLAGGTYEQYF. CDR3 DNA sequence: TGTGCCACCAGTCCCCTAGCGGGGGGTACCTACGAGCAGTACTTC.

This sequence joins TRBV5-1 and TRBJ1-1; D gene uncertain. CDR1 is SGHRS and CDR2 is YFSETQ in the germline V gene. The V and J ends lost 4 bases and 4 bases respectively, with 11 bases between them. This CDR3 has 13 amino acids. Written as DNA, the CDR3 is TGCGCCAGCAGCCCAAGGGTGGCCACTGAAGCTTTCTTT. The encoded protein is CASSPRVATEAFF.

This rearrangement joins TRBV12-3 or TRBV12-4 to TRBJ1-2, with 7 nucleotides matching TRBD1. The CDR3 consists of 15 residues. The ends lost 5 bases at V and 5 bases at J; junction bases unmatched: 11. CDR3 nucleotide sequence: TGTGCCAGCAGTCCTAGACAGGGCGGAAGGTATGGCTACACCTTC. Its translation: CASSPRQGGRYGYTF.

CDR3 residues: CSASWTGGGYTF. CDR3 bases: TGCAGTGCTAGCTGGACAGGGGGTGGCTACACCTTC. This chain links TRBV20-1 with TRBJ1-2; 10 nucleotides line up with TRBD1. Trimming took 3 bases from V and 7 from J; bases not matched to a gene: 2. Germline loops: CDR1 DFQATT, CDR2 SNEGSKA (reference sequence). The length of the CDR3 is 12 residues.

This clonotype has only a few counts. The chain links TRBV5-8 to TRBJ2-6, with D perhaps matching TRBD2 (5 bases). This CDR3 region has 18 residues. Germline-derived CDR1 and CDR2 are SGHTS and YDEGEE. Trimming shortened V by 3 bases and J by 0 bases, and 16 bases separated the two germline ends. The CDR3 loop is CASSSPSRGYSGANVLTF. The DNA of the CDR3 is TGTGCCAGCAGCTCCCCCAGCCGGGGTTACTCTGGGGCCAACGTCCTGACTTTC.

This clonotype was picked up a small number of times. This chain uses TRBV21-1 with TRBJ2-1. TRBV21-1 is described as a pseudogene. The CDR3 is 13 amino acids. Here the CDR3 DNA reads TGTGCCAGCAGCAAGGTCACTTACAATGAGCAGTTCTTC. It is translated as CASSKVTYNEQFF.

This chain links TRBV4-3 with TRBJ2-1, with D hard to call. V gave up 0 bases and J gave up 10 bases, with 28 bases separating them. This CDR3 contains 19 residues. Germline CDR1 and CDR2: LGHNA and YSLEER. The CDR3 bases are TGCGCCAGCAGCCAAGATTTGGGTCCTCTACACCCCCTCCTTCGGGAGCAGTTCTTC. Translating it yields CASSQDLGPLHPLLREQFF.

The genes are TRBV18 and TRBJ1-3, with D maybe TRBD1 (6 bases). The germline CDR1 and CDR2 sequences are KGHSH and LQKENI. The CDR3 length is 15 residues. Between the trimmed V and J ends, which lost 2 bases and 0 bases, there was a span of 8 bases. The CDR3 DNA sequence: TGTGCCAGCTCACCAAGGGACAACTCTGGAAACACCATATATTTT. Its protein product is CASSPRDNSGNTIYF.

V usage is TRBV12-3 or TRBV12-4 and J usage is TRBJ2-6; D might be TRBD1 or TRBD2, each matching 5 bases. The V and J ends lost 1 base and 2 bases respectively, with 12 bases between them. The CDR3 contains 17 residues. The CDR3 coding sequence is TGTGCCAGCAGTTTAGGGATTGGGGGAACTGGGGCCAACGTCCTGACTTTC. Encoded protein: CASSLGIGGTGANVLTF.